Sequencing of this T cell receptor beta chain was carried out in a study of blood T cells in healthy people across ages. Whole-study findings and limits: Naive T cell percentage strongly correlated with TCR beta diversity.

This clonotype was picked up one time. The antigen is undetermined. Just one base apart from a much larger clone, this may be a read error. The second PCR ran about 6 to 11 cycles with a sample-barcoded 5' primer and J-beta primers. Sequencing of every sample gave 2.5 million or more CDR3-containing paired-end reads. TCRdb redid the calling of the 5' RACE reads with MiXCR, one entry per CDR3 protein. Found here are hundreds of thousands of distinct CDR3 sequences, more than 40% of them singletons; the top ten hold about a fifth. Losses at the gene ends were 5 bases for V and 2 bases for J; bases not matched to a gene: 6. Germline V gene data show CDR1 as MNHEY and CDR2 as SMNVEV (reference sequence). CDR3 size: 15 residues.

The sample taken for sequencing was blood. The chain uses TRBV27 and TRBJ2-1, with TRBD2 matching over 7 bases. The TCR comes from a man in his sixties in good health. DNA for the CDR3: TGTGCCAGCAGTCCCATGGGGGGGGCCTACAATGAGCAGTTCTTC. This encodes CASSPMGGAYNEQFF.